A selection of T cell receptor beta chains follows, all from one sample in a study of cytomegalovirus exposure and HLA in healthy donors. The protocol was immunoSEQ multiplex PCR, while the TCRdb copy is restricted to in-frame clones and leaves out a portion. The sample includes about 240,000 clones, around 80% of them seen just once. The sample comprised PBMCs. Receptors originate from a woman aged 55-69 years in good health and CMV-seropositive. Each CDR3 is given with its conserved first and last residue. D genes are given only for firm matches. A row's size may be missing; if present it is once, few, many or a size class.

v_gene	abundance	d_gene	CDR3aa
TRBV4-1	-	-	CASSQVSQGDTEAFF
TRBV7-9	once	-	CASSLNPGSGNTIYF
TRBV28	-	TRBD1	CASSTAGQGNYGYTF
TRBV28	-	TRBD2	CASMDGRRDEQYF
TRBV30	once	-	CAWSYTYGYTF
TRBV7-9	-	-	CASSLAWKTRGEQFF
TRBV29-1	-	TRBD1	CSIEDWRPTGDVGYTF
TRBV27	once	TRBD1	CASRATGGYGYTF
TRBV10-3	-	TRBD1	CAIFPDRGLGGTEAFF
TRBV15	-	TRBD2	CATSRAAGGWNEQFF
TRBV6-1	-	-	CASSGRQDSGELFF
TRBV5-1	-	TRBD1	CASNPGQGTYNEQFF
TRBV6-1	-	-	CASSVIVRDEQYF
TRBV18	-	-	CASSPGQLYGYTF
TRBV5-1	-	TRBD2	CASRTSGTYEQYF
TRBV2	-	-	CASTERETQYF
TRBV5-1	-	TRBD1	CASSSGQGDEQYF
TRBV6-6	-	TRBD2	CASHPWREDGELFF
TRBV9	-	-	CASSAGQHTEAFF